This T cell receptor (beta chain) was obtained from a study of T cell changes during pregnancy in multiple sclerosis. From germline, CDR1 is GTSNPN and CDR2 SVGIG (reference sequence). After removal of 0 bases from V and 3 bases from J, the junction contained 5 bases not matched to a gene. This CDR3 has 15 amino acids. The assay was immunoSEQ multiplex PCR, and TCRdb's table has in-frame clones only and misses some. The data hold under 95,000 clones, with 75% to 95% observed a single time. The chain carries TRBV30 and TRBJ2-1; 7 positions match TRBD1. The sequence derives from a female donor in good health, enrolled as a control in a pregnancy study. The material sequenced was peripheral blood, taken after pregnancy. The CDR3 loop is CAWSVNPGGYNEQFF. The CDR3 nucleotides read TGTGCCTGGAGTGTAAATCCAGGGGGCTACAATGAGCAGTTCTTC.